The 28 T cell receptor beta chains listed next were all sequenced from one sample in a study of identical twins. TCRdb redid the calling of the 5' RACE reads with MiXCR, one entry per CDR3 protein. The sample shows fewer than 800,000 distinct CDR3 sequences, around 7.5% of them seen only once. These data also featured in a second study, about yellow fever vaccine responses in identical twins.

The sample taken for sequencing was PBMCs. The receptors here all came from a woman under 30 in good health.

In this sample, this clonotype turned up many times. The chain uses TRBV9 and TRBJ2-1; D not resolved. Trimming removed 2 bases at V and 5 bases at J, with 8 bases between. CDR1 and CDR2 (germline): SGDLS, YYNGEE. CDR3 length: 13 amino acids. The chain's CDR3 is CASSVLQNNEQFF. Here the CDR3 DNA reads TGTGCCAGCAGCGTTTTACAGAACAATGAGCAGTTCTTC.

This clonotype occurred a few times. The CDR3 DNA reads as TGTGCCAGCAGCCACCCAGGGACAATAACAGATACGCAGTATTTT. Translating it yields CASSHPGTITDTQYF. The chain links TRBV14 to TRBJ2-3, with D possibly matching TRBD1 (6 bases). The CDR3 extends over 15 amino acids. CDR1 is SGHDN, CDR2 FVKESK, per germline. V dropped 3 bases and J dropped 3 bases, with 13 bases sitting between them.

On this clonotype itself: Relative to the germline gene, one junction end is altered; a read error may explain this. This chain uses TRBV5-6 with TRBJ2-1; D is possibly TRBD1 (6 bases). Germline V gene lookup returns CDR1 SGHDT and CDR2 YYEEEE. The CDR3 runs to 17 residues. The CDR3 coding sequence is TGTGCCAGCAGCTCCCCGTATTCGACAGGAAGTTACAATAAGCAGTTCTTC. It yields the protein CASSSPYSTGSYNKQFF.

In this sample, this clonotype turned up many times. V is TRBV7-9 and J is TRBJ2-7; 7 bases are shared with TRBD1. CDR3 length equals 13 residues. Germline values: CDR1 SEHNR, CDR2 FQNEAQ (reference sequence). The J segment lost 6 bases and the V segment lost 0 bases, leaving 2 bases of the junction unmatched. As DNA, the CDR3 is TGTGCCAGCAGCTTAGCAGGGACAGCCGAGCAGTACTTC. It specifies CASSLAGTAEQYF.

This clonotype was seen a handful of times. The chain couples TRBV20-1 to TRBJ2-7, with D perhaps matching TRBD2 (5 bases). The CDR3 is 13 amino acids. Germline CDR1 and CDR2: DFQATT and SNEGSKA (reference sequence). Trimming shortened V by 5 bases and J by 6 bases, and 17 bases separated the two germline ends. The CDR3 nucleotides read TGCAGTGCTCACCCGGGGAAGCGTCCCGAGCAGTACGTC. Translated, it gives CSAHPGKRPEQYV.

This clonotype was observed at least ten times. The genes are TRBV24-1 and TRBJ2-1; D call uncertain. The CDR3 length is 11 residues. Per the germline V gene, CDR1 is KGHDR and CDR2 is SFDVKD. V was pared by 7 bases and J by 5 bases, with 5 bases between. CDR3 nucleotides: TGTGCCACCAGAAGGAACAATGAGCAGTTCTTC. This encodes CATRRNNEQFF.

The genes are TRBV6-1 and TRBJ1-5; D not certain. Per the germline V gene, CDR1 is MNHNS and CDR2 is SASEGT. The CDR3 contains 13 residues. The ends were cut back, 8 bases at V and 0 bases at J, with 8 bases in the middle. DNA of the CDR3: TGTGCCAGCTCTACGCTTAGCAATCAGCCCCAGCATTTT. Translation gives CASSTLSNQPQHF.

The chain employs TRBV5-5 and TRBJ2-1; D is perhaps TRBD2 (6 bases). CDR3 length equals 15 residues. Trimming took 4 bases from V and 9 from J, leaving 20 bases between them. Germline CDR1 reads SGHKS; CDR2 reads YYEKEE (reference sequence). The chain's CDR3 is CASSPPTSRAGEQFF. CDR3 DNA sequence: TGTGCCAGCAGCCCCCCGACTAGTCGGGCGGGTGAGCAGTTCTTC.

The V and J genes are TRBV2 and TRBJ1-3; D unresolved. Deletions cut 1 base from V and 0 bases from J, with 7 bases between. Germline values: CDR1 SNHLY, CDR2 FYNNEI. The CDR3 consists of 15 residues. The CDR3 sequence: CASSEEASSGNTIYF. Written as DNA, the CDR3 is TGTGCCAGCAGTGAAGAGGCAAGCTCTGGAAACACCATATATTTT.

This clonotype appeared many times. The chain recombines TRBV20-1 with TRBJ2-3, with D unclear. Germline-derived CDR1 and CDR2 are DFQATT and SNEGSKA (reference sequence). The germline V and J ends were trimmed by 6 bases and 1 base, with 8 bases remaining between them. This CDR3 is built from 12 residues. CDR3 sequence: CSAGRGTDTQYF. CDR3 coding DNA: TGCAGTGCCGGAAGGGGCACAGATACGCAGTATTTT.

CDR3 in DNA: TGCAGTGCTAGGTTCAAAGTAGTCTCCTATAATTCACCCCTCCACTTT. It codes for CSARFKVVSYNSPLHF. The rearrangement uses TRBV20-1 and TRBJ1-6, with D unresolved. The CDR3 is 16 residues long. Germline-derived CDR1 and CDR2 are DFQATT and SNEGSKA (reference sequence). V was cut by 3 bases and J by 0 bases, with 12 bases left in between.

This rearrangement joins TRBV6-5 to TRBJ1-2; 7 bases fit TRBD1. The junction had 14 bases not matched to a gene; V was cut back by 6 bases and J by 7 bases. Germline V gene lookup returns CDR1 MNHEY and CDR2 SVGAGI. The CDR3 runs 15 residues. The CDR3 spells CASRDSGTAGRGYTF. The CDR3 region has the DNA TGTGCCAGCAGAGACTCCGGGACAGCGGGTCGTGGCTACACCTTC.

This clonotype was counted many times. V and J are TRBV12-3 or TRBV12-4 and TRBJ1-1, with D unresolved. The CDR3 runs to 13 residues. V gave up 2 bases and J gave up 0 bases, with 4 bases separating them. The CDR3 spells CASSLHVNTEAFF. For the CDR3, the DNA is TGTGCCAGCAGTTTACACGTGAACACTGAAGCTTTCTTT.

This clonotype was counted at least ten times. The rearrangement joins TRBV12-3 or TRBV12-4 to TRBJ1-4; D not certain. The CDR3 spans 13 residues. V was shortened by 9 bases and J by 0 bases, with 8 bases between the two germline ends. The chain's CDR3 is CASRETTNEKLFF. The CDR3 region has the DNA TGTGCCAGTCGGGAGACAACTAATGAAAAACTGTTTTTT.

The sample holds many counts of this clonotype. This rearrangement joins TRBV20-1 to TRBJ1-2; D is possibly TRBD1 (5 bases). This CDR3 has 12 amino acids. The germline CDR1 and CDR2 sequences are DFQATT and SNEGSKA (reference sequence). Trimming pared 5 bases from V and 4 bases from J, leaving 11 bases between. The CDR3 spells CSAGTTGYGYTF. CDR3 in DNA: TGCAGTGCTGGGACCACTGGCTATGGCTACACCTTC.

This clonotype was recorded at least ten times. The chain is built from TRBV4-1 and TRBJ1-4; no reliable D call. Deletions cut 1 base from V and 7 bases from J, with 7 bases between. CDR1 and CDR2 from the germline V gene are MGHRA and YSYEKL. The CDR3 contains 13 residues. The DNA of the CDR3 is TGCGCCAGCAGCCAAGTATGGGGTGAAAAACTGTTTTTT. Protein sequence: CASSQVWGEKLFF.

This chain links TRBV3-1 with TRBJ2-2; 9 bases line up with TRBD2. V was clipped by 3 bases and J by 7 bases; unmatched bases: 3. In germline, CDR1 is LGHDT, CDR2 YNNKEL (reference sequence). The CDR3 loop spans 14 amino acids. CDR3 in DNA: TGTGCCAGCAGCCAGGGACTAGCCCACGGGGAGCTGTTTTTT. Its protein is CASSQGLAHGELFF.

The chain is built from TRBV24-1 and TRBJ2-5, with 7 bases that match TRBD1. V lost 9 bases to trimming and J lost 2 bases; unmatched junction nucleotides: 11. Germline assignment: CDR1 KGHDR and CDR2 SFDVKD. CDR3 length equals 15 residues. In DNA, the CDR3 is TGTGCCACCTCAGTGCATACAGGGGCACAAGAGACCCAGTACTTC. Protein sequence: CATSVHTGAQETQYF.

This clonotype was seen more than once but under ten times. V usage is TRBV18 and J usage is TRBJ1-5; D is unresolved. Germline values: CDR1 KGHSH, CDR2 LQKENI. The CDR3 spans 14 residues. V was cut by 3 bases and J by 5 bases, with 11 bases left in between. CDR3 nucleotides: TGTGCCAGCTCACCGTTTTTTATTGATCAGCCCCAGCATTTT. Its translation is CASSPFFIDQPQHF.

This sequence joins TRBV19 and TRBJ1-4, with D unclear. CDR3 length equals 14 residues. CDR1 is LNHDA and CDR2 is SQIVND in the germline V gene (reference sequence). V lost 5 bases to trimming and J lost 8 bases, with 15 bases between them. CDR3 nucleotides: TGTGCCAGTAGTCCTCCCTCGAAAGCGGAAAAACTGTTTTTT. Its protein product is CASSPPSKAEKLFF.

The chain combines TRBV7-3 with TRBJ2-1, with TRBD2 matching 10 bases. The CDR3 length is 16 residues. The germline gives CDR1 SGHTA, CDR2 FQGTGA. The ends lost 5 bases at V and 4 bases at J; junction bases unmatched: 8. CDR3 sequence reads: CASSQTASGSYNEQFF. CDR3 bases: TGTGCCAGCAGCCAAACGGCTAGCGGGAGTTACAATGAGCAGTTCTTC.

The gene calls are TRBV5-1 and TRBJ2-2; D is possibly TRBD2 (5 bases). The CDR3 totals 15 residues. Trimming removed 4 bases from V and 3 bases from J, with 13 bases in between. CDR1 SGHRS and CDR2 YFSETQ come from the germline V gene. The DNA of the CDR3 is TGCGCCAGCAGCCCGACGAGGGCCCACACCGGGGAGCTGTTTTTT. Translating gives CASSPTRAHTGELFF.

This clonotype was counted ten times or more. The chain links TRBV5-1 to TRBJ2-7, with TRBD1 as a possible D gene (6 bases). Germline V CDR1 and CDR2: SGHRS, YFSETQ. V lost 4 bases, J lost 3 bases, and 11 bases lay in between. The CDR3 loop spans 13 amino acids. The CDR3 reads CASSKGDGYEQYF. The CDR3 nucleotides read TGCGCCAGCAGCAAGGGGGACGGCTACGAGCAGTACTTC. The variable domain in full, completed from reference TRBV5-1 and TRBJ2-7, reads KAGVTQTPRYLIKTRGQQVTLSCSPISGHRSVSWYQQTPGQGLQFLFEYFSETQRNKGNFPGRFSGRQFSNSRSEMNVSTLELGDSALYLCASSKGDGYEQYFGPGTRLTVT.

This clonotype has just a few counts. The gene calls are TRBV9 and TRBJ2-3; TRBD2 aligns across 10 bases. Germline V lookup: CDR1 SGDLS, CDR2 YYNGEE. The CDR3 covers 21 residues. V dropped 3 bases and J dropped 4; count of bases not matched to a gene: 23. The chain's CDR3 is CASSERSWGLAGVIQADTQYF. In DNA, the CDR3 is TGTGCCAGCAGCGAGCGTAGTTGGGGGCTAGCGGGAGTGATTCAGGCAGATACGCAGTATTTT.

This clonotype has a handful of counts. CDR3 nucleotide sequence: TGCAGCGTCAGGACGGGGAGTAGCTATGGCTACACCTTC. Its translation is CSVRTGSSYGYTF. V and J are TRBV29-1 and TRBJ1-2; no reliable D call. V dropped 6 bases and J dropped 4 bases, with 15 bases sitting between them. Germline values: CDR1 SQVTM, CDR2 ANQGSEA. This CDR3 is built from 13 residues.

In DNA form, the CDR3 reads TGTGCCAGCAGCGCCAGACAGGACCTGAGAGAGACCCAGTACTTC. Translated, it gives CASSARQDLRETQYF. This sequence joins TRBV7-6 and TRBJ2-5; a weak D match, TRBD1 (6 bases). The CDR3 covers 15 residues. The ends were cut back, 5 bases at V and 4 bases at J, with 17 bases in the middle. Germline CDR1 SGHVS, CDR2 FNYEAQ.

CDR3 loop: CASSVYLTGVGANVLTF. CDR3 coding DNA: TGCGCCAGCAGCGTATACCTGACAGGGGTTGGGGCCAACGTCCTGACTTTC. The chain has TRBV5-1 and TRBJ2-6, with 8 bases identical to TRBD1. The CDR3 is made up of 17 amino acids. Per the germline V gene, CDR1 is SGHRS and CDR2 is YFSETQ. V gave up 4 bases and J gave up 3 bases; unmatched junction bases: 9.

This clonotype came up a few times. The chain uses TRBV6-5 and TRBJ1-1; D not certain. The V and J ends lost 0 bases and 1 base respectively, with 9 bases between them. CDR3 length: 15 residues. Germline CDR1 is MNHEY and CDR2 is SVGAGI. The CDR3 bases are TGTGCCAGCAGTTACTCCGCCTTACAGAACACTGAAGCTTTCTTT. Translated: CASSYSALQNTEAFF.